The T cell receptor (beta chain) described here comes from a study of prognosis after radiotherapy for stage I lung cancer. On the study more broadly: Aged roughly 53 to 85 years, with a median of roughly 78 years, the patients were about a dozen men and about six women. Adenocarcinoma was the tumor type in approximately twelve patients, squamous cell carcinoma in about seven. Findings and limits, study-wide: It is unknown whether the expanded TCR clones recognize the tumor.

Genomic DNA served as the source from which two-round multiplex PCR generated TCR beta CDR3 amplicons. The first round of PCR was done with primers that matched each TRBV and TRBJ gene. Via MiXCR, TCRdb re-called the multiplex PCR reads, giving one row per CDR3 protein. The repertoire holds roughly 13,000 distinct CDR3 sequences, with roughly a third as singletons. Per the germline V gene, CDR1 is MNHEY and CDR2 is SMNVEV (reference sequence). Trimming pared 3 bases from V and 2 bases from J, leaving 19 bases between. The CDR3 is 17 amino acids. This clonotype occurred many times. Its target is unknown. Two time points each involved a draw of about 5.8 milliliters of peripheral blood.

V is TRBV27 and J is TRBJ2-5, with D perhaps matching TRBD1 or TRBD2 (5 bases each). The origin of this receptor is a donor aged 50 or older with non-small cell lung cancer. Specimen: PBMCs, collected before or after stereotactic body radiation therapy (not recorded which). The CDR3 region is CASSFLLQGTGQETQYF. CDR3 nucleotides: TGTGCCAGCAGTTTCCTTCTCCAGGGTACGGGGCAAGAGACCCAGTACTTC.